Below, 14 T cell receptor beta chains from the same sample are listed, as sequenced in a study of PD-1 blockade in classical Hodgkin lymphoma. Generated by immunoSEQ multiplex PCR, the TCRdb table keeps only in-frame clones and is missing some. The sample includes more than 40,000 clones, roughly 73% seen only once; the top ten take roughly a third. Time point in this sample: cycle 4 day 1 (C4D1), after less than seven weeks of nivolumab. The patients all showed relapse after autologous stem cell transplantation, while their brentuximab vedotin exposure varied. This sample comprised peripheral blood mononuclear cells (PBMCs), obtained before the fourth cycle of nivolumab. The origin of the receptors is a human donor with classical Hodgkin lymphoma.

The chain is built from TRBV2 and TRBJ2-7; 7 bases are shared with TRBD2. Trimming at V came to 4 bases and at J to 0 bases, leaving 9 bases not matched to a gene. Germline V gives CDR1 SNHLY, CDR2 FYNNEI. CDR3 size: 16 residues. The CDR3 nucleotides are TGTGCCAGCAGTGTCCTTAGCGGGCTGAGCTCCTACGAGCAGTACTTC. Protein sequence: CASSVLSGLSSYEQYF.

This sequence joins TRBV5-1 and TRBJ2-3; tentatively, D is TRBD1 (6 bases). CDR1 and CDR2 from the germline V gene are SGHRS and YFSETQ. This CDR3 spans 13 amino acids. V was shortened by 6 bases and J by 2 bases, with 10 bases between the two germline ends. CDR3 coding DNA: TGCGCCAGCAATACAGGGTCCACAGATACGCAGTATTTT. Its protein is CASNTGSTDTQYF.

The chain is built from TRBV10-3 and TRBJ2-7, with D uncertain. Between the trimmed V and J ends, which lost 4 bases and 0 bases, there was a span of 10 bases. The germline V gene encodes CDR1 ENHRY and CDR2 SYGVKD. The CDR3 consists of 14 residues. Written as DNA, the CDR3 is TGTGCCATCAGTGTTTCGGAGAGCTCCTACGAGCAGTACTTC. Amino acids: CAISVSESSYEQYF.

The chain uses TRBV2 and TRBJ1-1; D is perhaps TRBD1 (6 bases). The CDR3 contains 14 residues. Between the trimmed V and J ends, which lost 6 bases and 1 base, there was a span of 12 bases. The germline gives CDR1 SNHLY, CDR2 FYNNEI. The CDR3 region is CASRETRGNTEAFF. In DNA, the CDR3 is TGTGCCAGCAGGGAAACCAGGGGGAACACTGAAGCTTTCTTT.

CDR3 region: CASAGTGVFGYTF. The CDR3 nucleotides read TGTGCCAGCGCCGGGACAGGGGTTTTCGGCTACACCTTC. J is TRBJ1-2 and V is TRBV5-5, with 10 bases that match TRBD1. The CDR3 sequence is 13 residues long. J gave up 8 bases and V 7 bases, and 8 bases lay outside the gene matches. Germline V lookup: CDR1 SGHKS, CDR2 YYEKEE (reference sequence).

This clone was observed a handful of times. V is TRBV18 and J is TRBJ1-1, with 9 bases that match TRBD1. The CDR3 consists of 15 residues. Looked up from germline, CDR1 is KGHSH and CDR2 is LQKENI. V lost 3 bases and J lost 4; bases outside the gene matches: 6. The CDR3 bases are TGTGCCAGCTCACCGCAGGGACAGGGAGGCACTGAAGCTTTCTTT. Its translation is CASSPQGQGGTEAFF.

The chain recombines TRBV4-3 with TRBJ2-1; D gene ambiguous. This CDR3 has 13 residues. Germline V CDR1 and CDR2: LGHNA, YSLEER. V was pared by 4 bases and J by 8 bases, with 12 bases between. The CDR3 region has the DNA TGCGCCAGCAGCCGCCGCGAGTTGGATGAGCAGTTCTTC. It encodes CASSRRELDEQFF.

J is TRBJ1-1 and V is TRBV2, with a weak D call TRBD1 (6 bases). V lost 0 bases and J lost 11, with 13 bases in between. CDR1 and CDR2 (germline): SNHLY, FYNNEI. The CDR3 is 13 amino acids. The CDR3 protein is CASSEAPGTTAFF. The CDR3 nucleotides are TGTGCCAGCAGTGAAGCCCCCGGGACAACGGCTTTCTTT.

The sample holds one count of this clone. A read error may account for a junction end that differs from germline. The chain links TRBV7-7 to TRBJ2-5; D uncertain. TRBJ2-7 explains the end of the DNA better; the J call may be wrong. The CDR3 consists of 13 residues. Germline CDR1 reads SSHAT; CDR2 reads FNYEAQ (reference sequence). The CDR3 sequence: CASSFSGSDEQYF. In DNA form, the CDR3 reads TGTGCTAGCAGCTTTTCGGGCTCCGACGAGCAGTACTTC.

The V gene is TRBV2, the J gene TRBJ1-2; D gene uncertain. This CDR3 spans 17 amino acids. V shed 4 bases and J shed 4 bases, with 22 bases lying between them. Germline V gene sequence: CDR1 SNHLY, CDR2 FYNNEI. The DNA for the CDR3 is TGTGCCAGCAGTGGGGTGGGCAGGAGGGAAGCTATCTATGGCTACACCTTC. The encoded protein is CASSGVGRREAIYGYTF.

The chain combines TRBV9 with TRBJ2-5, with 11 bases matching TRBD2. J gave up 4 bases and V 2 bases, and 4 bases lay outside the gene matches. Germline lookup yields CDR1 SGDLS and CDR2 YYNGEE. The CDR3 is 15 residues long. CDR3 protein: CASSVSGGALETQYF. The CDR3 nucleotides are TGTGCCAGCAGCGTTAGCGGGGGGGCCTTAGAGACCCAGTACTTC.

The chain recombines TRBV7-8 with TRBJ1-1, with D possibly TRBD1 on 6 matching bases. Trimming shortened V by 1 base and J by 3 bases, and 9 bases separated the two germline ends. This CDR3 region has 14 residues. The germline CDR1 and CDR2 sequences are SGHVS and FQNEAQ. Here the CDR3 reads CASSLVRGDTEAFF. DNA for the CDR3: TGTGCCAGCAGCTTAGTCAGGGGAGACACTGAAGCTTTCTTT.

The chain has TRBV5-1 and TRBJ1-4, with TRBD1 as a possible D gene (5 bases). This CDR3 spans 16 amino acids. Trimming took off 0 bases at V and 2 bases at J, with 11 bases between the two ends. CDR1 is SGHRS and CDR2 is YFSETQ in the germline V gene. The CDR3 DNA reads as TGCGCCAGCAGCTTGGAAGGGGTTGGTACTAATGAAAAACTGTTTTTT. It is translated as CASSLEGVGTNEKLFF.

V is TRBV2 and J is TRBJ1-2; D perhaps matches TRBD1 (6 bases). CDR1 and CDR2 (germline): SNHLY, FYNNEI. V was clipped by 8 bases and J by 3 bases, with 13 bases between them. CDR3 length: 13 amino acids. The CDR3 nucleotides read TGTGCCAGCGCGACGGACAGCTACTATGGCTACACCTTC. It yields the protein CASATDSYYGYTF.